Below, one T cell receptor (beta chain) is given with its context. As handled by the study authors: Estimates of nucleated cell counts were drawn from the amplification of reference gene primers. The protocol was immunoSEQ multiplex PCR, while the TCRdb copy is restricted to in-frame clones and leaves out a portion. Clone size and the V and J calls come from that table; the DNA yielded D and trimming. This table holds 190,000 or so clones, around nine tenths found once. The data are from a study of blood T cell repertoires in COVID-19. Study context: Sources were T cells, B-cell-depleted T cells, or PBMCs; the material itself was cDNA or gDNA.

The sequenced material came from peripheral blood. The clonotype comes from a woman aged 18-35 years who had recovered from COVID-19.

For the CDR3, the DNA is TGTGCCAGCAGCTGGGGAGGGGGGAACCCTTACGAGCAGTACGTC. Translated: CASSWGGGNPYEQYV. The rearrangement joins TRBV5-6 to TRBJ2-7, with TRBD2 as a possible D gene (7 bases). V dropped 3 bases and J dropped 4 bases, with 17 bases sitting between them. Per the germline V gene, CDR1 is SGHDT and CDR2 is YYEEEE. The CDR3 covers 15 residues.